Included here is one T cell receptor beta chain sequence, with context. This record comes from a study of blood T cell repertoires in COVID-19. The method was immunoSEQ multiplex PCR; TCRdb's version includes in-frame clones alone and lacks a portion of them. Among about 52,000 clones, approximately 80% were seen once, and the ten largest hold roughly 7.1%. The CDR3 consists of 14 residues. Germline values: CDR1 SGHNT, CDR2 YENEEA. V trimming: 5 bases; J trimming: 7 bases; junction bases outside the gene matches: 7. The sample taken for sequencing was peripheral blood. This receptor was taken from a man between 65 and 85 years old with active COVID-19. The V and J genes are TRBV11-3 and TRBJ2-2; 7 bases are shared with TRBD1. As DNA, the CDR3 is TGTGCCAGCAGCATAGTAGGGGGCGTCGGGGAGCTGTTTTTT. As protein: CASSIVGGVGELFF.